This TCR beta chain was captured in a study of shared clonotypes between healthy human individuals. Study as a whole: Each donor's CD4 naive and CD4 memory cells filled three plates apiece, CD8 naive two, and CD8 memory one.

The method was immunoSEQ multiplex PCR; TCRdb's version includes in-frame clones alone and lacks a portion of them. The sample records some 2.3 million clones, 90% to 95% being singletons. This clone occurred once. Germline CDR1 and CDR2: LNHDA and SQIVND (reference sequence). V dropped 2 bases and J dropped 6 bases, with 11 bases sitting between them. The CDR3 is 14 residues long. This sequence was found in a man between 18 and 35 years old in good health. Some clones in this sample may be carry-over from other donors' samples. The specimen was naive CD4+ T cells from PBMCs. The subset denotes: CD45RA+ positively selected. J is TRBJ1-5 and V is TRBV19; D remains unclear. The CDR3 nucleotides are TGTGCCAGTAGTATATACAGTTCAAGTCAGCCCCAGCATTTT. Amino acid sequence: CASSIYSSSQPQHF.